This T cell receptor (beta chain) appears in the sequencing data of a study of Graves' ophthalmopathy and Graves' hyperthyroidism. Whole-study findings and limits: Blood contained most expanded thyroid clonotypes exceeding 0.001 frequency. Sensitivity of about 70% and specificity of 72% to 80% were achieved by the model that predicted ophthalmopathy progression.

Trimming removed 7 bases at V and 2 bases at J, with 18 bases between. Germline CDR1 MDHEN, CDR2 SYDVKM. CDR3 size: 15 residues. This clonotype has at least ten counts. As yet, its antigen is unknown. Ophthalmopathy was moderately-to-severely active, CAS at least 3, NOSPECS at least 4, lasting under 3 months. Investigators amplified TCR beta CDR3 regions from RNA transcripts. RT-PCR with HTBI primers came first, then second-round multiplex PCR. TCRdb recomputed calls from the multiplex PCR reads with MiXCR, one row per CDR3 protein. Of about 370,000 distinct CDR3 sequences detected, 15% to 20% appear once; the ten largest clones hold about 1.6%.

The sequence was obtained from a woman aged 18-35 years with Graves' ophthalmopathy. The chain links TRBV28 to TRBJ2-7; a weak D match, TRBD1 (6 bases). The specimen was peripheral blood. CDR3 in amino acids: CASKSIRGRTYEQYF. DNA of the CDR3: TGTGCCAGCAAATCCATCAGGGGCAGGACCTACGAGCAGTACTTC.